Below, one T cell receptor (beta chain) is given with its context. This record belongs to a study of cytomegalovirus exposure and HLA in healthy donors. The CDR3 sequence is 13 residues long. V lost 5 bases to trimming and J lost 5 bases; unmatched junction nucleotides: 2. In germline, CDR1 is SGHTA, CDR2 FQGTGA. A multiplex PCR was run with 60 Vbeta primers and 13 Jbeta primers. Assay used: immunoSEQ multiplex PCR; TCRdb lists only in-frame clones, some missing. This repertoire includes around 65,000 clones. The sample taken for sequencing was PBMCs. The receptor comes from a man aged 25-45 years in good health and CMV-seropositive. The chain employs TRBV7-3 and TRBJ2-5; 10 nucleotides line up with TRBD1. CDR3 in amino acids: CASSGTGAETQYF. CDR3 DNA: TGTGCCAGCAGCGGGACAGGGGCGGAGACCCAGTACTTC.